Each of the 32 T cell receptor beta chains below was sequenced from the same sample in a study of blood T cell repertoires in COVID-19. TCRdb's copy holds only in-frame clones and misses some; the assay was immunoSEQ multiplex PCR. Among roughly 60,000 clones listed, over 80% were seen once. The sequencing sample was made of peripheral blood. The receptors were sampled from a man aged 40-50 years with COVID-19, enrolled during active disease.

The V and J genes are TRBV7-9 and TRBJ2-7; the match to TRBD2 covers 7 bases. CDR1 and CDR2 (germline): SEHNR, FQNEAQ (reference sequence). Trimming took 5 bases from V and 4 from J; bases not matched to a gene: 11. There are 15 residues in the CDR3. The CDR3: CASSPPGRGPYEQYF. CDR3 coding DNA: TGTGCCAGCAGCCCACCGGGGAGGGGACCGTACGAGCAGTACTTC.

In DNA form, the CDR3 reads TGTGCCAGCAGCTTAGCCCCGGGCGGGGAGCTGTTTTTT. Its protein product is CASSLAPGGELFF. The chain joins TRBV7-7 to TRBJ2-2; D remains unclear. Per germline, CDR1 SSHAT and CDR2 FNYEAQ (reference sequence). The CDR3 has 13 amino acids. V was trimmed by 0 bases and J by 7 bases, leaving 6 bases between them.

This clone came up a few times. CDR3 DNA: TGTGCCAGCGCCAGCGGGGCTCAAACCTACGAGCAGTACTTC. Protein: CASASGAQTYEQYF. This chain connects TRBV28 to TRBJ2-7; TRBD2 matches at 7 bases. There are 14 residues in the CDR3. CDR1 MDHEN and CDR2 SYDVKM come from the germline V gene. V lost 8 bases to trimming and J lost 2 bases; unmatched junction nucleotides: 9.

The rearrangement joins TRBV5-4 to TRBJ1-1; tentative D call: TRBD1 (6 bases). The CDR3 sequence is 19 residues long. Germline-derived CDR1 and CDR2 are SGHNT and YYREEE (reference sequence). Trimming removed 4 bases from V and 0 bases from J, with 25 bases in between. The CDR3: CASSMGQGSKKAMNTEAFF. The CDR3 coding sequence is TGTGCCAGCAGCATGGGGCAGGGGTCTAAAAAGGCGATGAACACTGAAGCTTTCTTT. Variable domain in full (rest from reference TRBV5-4 and TRBJ1-1): ETGVTQSPTHLIKTRGQQVTLRCSSQSGHNTVSWYQQALGQGPQFIFQYYREEENGRGNFPPRFSGLQFPNYSSELNVNALELDDSALYLCASSMGQGSKKAMNTEAFFGQGTRLTVV.

The rearrangement uses TRBV7-8 and TRBJ2-7; 8 nucleotides align to TRBD2. V lost 5 bases to trimming and J lost 4 bases; unmatched junction nucleotides: 7. The CDR3 has 14 amino acids. Germline V gives CDR1 SGHVS, CDR2 FQNEAQ. CDR3 nucleotide sequence: TGTGCCAGCAGCCCGCGGGGGGAGGCGTACGAGCAGTACTTC. It specifies CASSPRGEAYEQYF.

V gene TRBV14 combines with J gene TRBJ1-2; TRBD1 agrees at 9 bases. V lost 7 bases, J lost 2 bases, and 2 bases stayed unmatched. CDR3 length: 13 amino acids. The germline V gene has CDR1 SGHDN and CDR2 FVKESK. The CDR3 sequence is CASTGTGNYGYTF. The CDR3 DNA is TGTGCCAGCACCGGGACAGGGAACTATGGCTACACCTTC.

The J gene is TRBJ2-3, the V gene TRBV7-9; 11 positions match TRBD2. CDR3 size: 17 residues. CDR1 is SEHNR, CDR2 FQNEAQ, per germline (reference sequence). With 2 bases clipped from V and 1 base from J, the junction kept 5 bases outside the gene matches. CDR3 sequence (DNA): TGTGCCAGCAGCTTATCCATGGGACTAGCGGGCACAGATACGCAGTATTTT. Translating gives CASSLSMGLAGTDTQYF.

This clone is a singleton in its sample. V is TRBV11-3 and J is TRBJ1-1; 12 positions agree with TRBD1. V trimming: 1 base; J trimming: 0 bases; junction bases outside the gene matches: 6. This CDR3 has 18 residues. CDR1 is SGHNT, CDR2 YENEEA, per germline. CDR3 loop: CASSLGDRGLWVNTEAFF. The CDR3 DNA is TGTGCCAGCAGCTTAGGGGACAGGGGGCTTTGGGTGAACACTGAAGCTTTCTTT. The full variable domain, rest sourced from reference TRBV11-3 and TRBJ1-1, is EAGVVQSPRYKIIEKKQPVAFWCNPISGHNTLYWYLQNLGQGPELLIRYENEEAVDDSQLPKDRFSAERLKGVDSTLKIQPAELGDSAVYLCASSLGDRGLWVNTEAFFGQGTRLTVV.

This chain connects TRBV30 to TRBJ1-6; weak D call: TRBD1 (6 bases). V gave up 2 bases and J gave up 9 bases, with 8 bases separating them. Germline loops: CDR1 GTSNPN, CDR2 SVGIG (reference sequence). This CDR3 comprises 12 residues. The CDR3 bases are TGTGCCTGGAGTAGGGGGGGTTCACCCCTCCACTTT. This sequence encodes CAWSRGGSPLHF.

The chain couples TRBV5-3 to TRBJ2-3, with D perhaps matching TRBD2 (5 bases). TRBV5-3 is known as an ORF, though its function is uncertain. The CDR3 is 14 amino acids. Trimming took 4 bases from V and 3 from J, leaving 12 bases between them. For the CDR3, the DNA is TGTGCCAGAAGCATCGGGATTCTGACAGATACGCAGTATTTT. It is translated as CARSIGILTDTQYF.

The chain uses TRBV9 and TRBJ2-5; TRBD2 matches at 11 bases. This CDR3 contains 15 residues. Germline assignment: CDR1 SGDLS and CDR2 YYNGEE. The junction had 2 bases not matched to a gene; V was cut back by 3 bases and J by 1 base. CDR3 in DNA: TGTGCCAGCAGCGCTGGGACTAGCGGCCAAGAGACCCAGTACTTC. Translating it yields CASSAGTSGQETQYF. The whole variable domain, filled in from reference TRBV9 and TRBJ2-5, reads DSGVTQTPKHLITATGQRVTLRCSPRSGDLSVYWYQQSLDQGLQFLIQYYNGEERAKGNILERFSAQQFPDLHSELNLSSLELGDSALYFCASSAGTSGQETQYFGPGTRLLVL.

The rearrangement uses TRBV5-4 and TRBJ1-3; 10 nucleotides agree with TRBD1. The length of the CDR3 is 13 residues. Germline V CDR1 and CDR2: SGHNT, YYREEE (reference sequence). V was clipped by 4 bases and J by 8 bases; unmatched bases: 3. CDR3: CASSPGQGYTIYF. The CDR3, as DNA: TGTGCCAGCAGCCCGGGACAGGGGTACACCATATATTTT.

V is TRBV3-1 (or the pseudogene TRBV3-2) and J is TRBJ2-3; no reliable D call. The CDR3 runs to 14 residues. V lost 0 bases and J lost 5, with 9 bases in between. Germline V gene data show CDR1 as LGHDT and CDR2 as YNNKEL (reference sequence). The CDR3 nucleotides are TGTGCCAGCAGCCAAGAGGCCTCTCGAGATACGCAGTATTTT. Translation gives CASSQEASRDTQYF.

This chain connects TRBV11-3 to TRBJ2-3; the D gene is possibly TRBD2 (5 bases). Between the trimmed V and J ends, which lost 2 bases and 5 bases, there was a span of 17 bases. CDR1 is SGHNT and CDR2 is YENEEA in the germline V gene. The length of the CDR3 is 16 residues. CDR3 sequence: CASSLRGLVTGDTQYF. In nucleotides, the CDR3 is TGTGCCAGCAGCTTACGTGGACTCGTCACGGGAGATACGCAGTATTTT.

This clone has more than one count but fewer than ten. The chain combines TRBV27 with TRBJ1-3; D gene uncertain. V lost 8 bases and J 1 base, leaving 18 bases between the germline ends. Germline V gives CDR1 MNHEY, CDR2 SMNVEV (reference sequence). The CDR3 sequence is 16 residues long. The CDR3, as DNA: TGTGCCAGCCGAAAGAGCGGGGTCCAATCTGGAAACACCATATATTTT. Translated: CASRKSGVQSGNTIYF.

This clone was seen just once. This chain uses TRBV19 with TRBJ2-2; possible D gene TRBD2, 6 bases. The CDR3 runs 15 residues. Germline values: CDR1 LNHDA, CDR2 SQIVND (reference sequence). V lost 3 bases and J 0 bases, leaving 8 bases between the germline ends. The CDR3 here is CASSIGGANTGELFF. The CDR3 region has the DNA TGTGCCAGTAGTATCGGCGGGGCGAACACCGGGGAGCTGTTTTTT.

V is TRBV7-9 and J is TRBJ1-4; D is possibly TRBD1 (5 bases). Trimming pared 5 bases from V and 8 bases from J, leaving 15 bases between. This CDR3 has 14 residues. The germline V gene has CDR1 SEHNR and CDR2 FQNEAQ (reference sequence). Written as DNA, the CDR3 is TGTGCCAGCAGCCTGACAGAGGTGGTCGAAAAACTGTTTTTT. Protein sequence: CASSLTEVVEKLFF.

This clone was detected once. The rearrangement joins TRBV2 to TRBJ1-2, with 9 nucleotides matching TRBD1. Germline CDR1 SNHLY, CDR2 FYNNEI. V lost 7 bases and J lost 6; bases outside the gene matches: 6. The CDR3 extends over 13 amino acids. The CDR3 protein is CASIIQGANGYTF. The CDR3 DNA reads as TGTGCCAGCATTATACAGGGGGCGAATGGCTACACCTTC.

The chain couples TRBV7-9 to TRBJ2-1; unclear D gene. V lost 4 bases and J 0 bases, leaving 13 bases between the germline ends. CDR3 length: 16 amino acids. Germline V gene lookup returns CDR1 SEHNR and CDR2 FQNEAQ (reference sequence). The CDR3 coding sequence is TGTGCCAGCAGCTCAGTCGGAGAGAGCTCCTACAATGAGCAGTTCTTC. It specifies CASSSVGESSYNEQFF.

This clone has a single count. The V gene is TRBV27, the J gene TRBJ1-2, with D possibly matching TRBD1 (6 bases). CDR1 is MNHEY, CDR2 SMNVEV, per germline (reference sequence). The CDR3 is made up of 18 amino acids. The V end was cut by 4 bases, the J end by 5 bases, with 26 bases between. For the CDR3, the DNA is TGTGCCAGCAGTTCCAACGACGGATTACAGGGTCCAAGATATGGCTACACCTTC. This gives the protein CASSSNDGLQGPRYGYTF.

The chain recombines TRBV9 with TRBJ1-1, with 11 bases identical to TRBD1. After removal of 0 bases from V and 0 bases from J, the junction contained 13 bases not matched to a gene. Germline CDR1 reads SGDLS; CDR2 reads YYNGEE. The CDR3 totals 20 residues. CDR3: CASSVAQRDRGSFLNTEAFF. DNA of the CDR3: TGTGCCAGCAGCGTAGCTCAGCGGGACAGGGGGTCCTTTTTGAACACTGAAGCTTTCTTT.

The V call is TRBV28, the J call TRBJ1-5; D gene uncertain. This CDR3 is 12 amino acids long. Deletions cut 2 bases from V and 6 bases from J, with 5 bases between. Germline values: CDR1 MDHEN, CDR2 SYDVKM. This CDR3 reads CASSLPPQPQHF. The CDR3 DNA follows: TGTGCCAGCAGTTTACCTCCTCAGCCCCAGCATTTT.

This clone was detected once. The chain has TRBV7-6 and TRBJ1-4, with 10 bases aligning to TRBD1. Germline loops: CDR1 SGHVS, CDR2 FNYEAQ. V trimming: 1 base; J trimming: 7 bases; junction bases outside the gene matches: 3. This CDR3 is built from 15 residues. The CDR3 loop is CASSLGGTGAEKLFF. The CDR3 nucleotides are TGTGCCAGCAGCTTAGGTGGGACAGGGGCTGAAAAACTGTTTTTT.

Here the CDR3 DNA reads TGTGCCACCAGTATAACTAGCGCAGATACGCAGTATTTT. This translates into CATSITSADTQYF. V usage is TRBV24-1 and J usage is TRBJ2-3; 7 nucleotides agree with TRBD2. Germline V gene data show CDR1 as KGHDR and CDR2 as SFDVKD. With 6 bases clipped from V and 4 bases from J, the junction kept 3 bases outside the gene matches. CDR3 length: 13 residues.

The chain links TRBV7-6 to TRBJ2-1; D not certain. The CDR3 length is 16 residues. Trimming took 4 bases from V and 0 from J, leaving 13 bases between them. Germline lookup yields CDR1 SGHVS and CDR2 FNYEAQ. The DNA of the CDR3 is TGTGCCAGCAGCTGGGCCAGCCCGAGCTCCTACAATGAGCAGTTCTTC. This encodes CASSWASPSSYNEQFF.

J is TRBJ2-2 and V is TRBV19; 12 bases fit TRBD1. The CDR3 is made up of 18 amino acids. Germline V gene data show CDR1 as LNHDA and CDR2 as SQIVND (reference sequence). Trimming at V came to 5 bases and at J to 2 bases, leaving 9 bases not matched to a gene. Here the CDR3 DNA reads TGTGCCAGTAGTTTGTCCCGGGACAGGGGGCCTAACACCGGGGAGCTGTTTTTT. Its protein product is CASSLSRDRGPNTGELFF.

V usage is TRBV5-1 and J usage is TRBJ1-6; the D is unclear. The V end was cut by 2 bases, the J end by 8 bases, with 8 bases between. CDR3 length equals 13 residues. Germline V lookup: CDR1 SGHRS, CDR2 YFSETQ. The chain's CDR3 is CASSFERDSPLHF. CDR3 in DNA: TGCGCCAGCAGCTTTGAGAGGGATTCACCCCTCCACTTT. Full variable domain (missing parts from reference TRBV5-1 and TRBJ1-6): KAGVTQTPRYLIKTRGQQVTLSCSPISGHRSVSWYQQTPGQGLQFLFEYFSETQRNKGNFPGRFSGRQFSNSRSEMNVSTLELGDSALYLCASSFERDSPLHFGNGTRLTVT.

The rearrangement joins TRBV9 to TRBJ2-1, with TRBD2 matching over 12 bases. Germline V CDR1 and CDR2: SGDLS, YYNGEE. This CDR3 is 17 amino acids long. Trimming at V came to 4 bases and at J to 3 bases, leaving 8 bases not matched to a gene. CDR3 residues: CASSPLPLAGGYNEQFF. The CDR3 nucleotides are TGTGCCAGCAGCCCCCTGCCACTAGCGGGAGGCTACAATGAGCAGTTCTTC.

This rearrangement joins TRBV19 to TRBJ1-2, with D unclear. Trimming stripped 3 bases from V and 7 bases from J, with 9 bases between. Germline V CDR1 and CDR2: LNHDA, SQIVND (reference sequence). The CDR3 covers 12 residues. The CDR3: CASSILYGGYTF. CDR3 coding DNA: TGTGCCAGTAGTATCCTCTATGGTGGCTACACCTTC. The whole variable domain, remainder taken from reference TRBV19 and TRBJ1-2, is DGGITQSPKYLFRKEGQNVTLSCEQNLNHDAMYWYRQDPGQGLRLIYYSQIVNDFQKGDIAEGYSVSREKKESFPLTVTSAQKNPTAFYLCASSILYGGYTFGSGTRLTVV.

This clone was detected only once. The chain carries TRBV20-1 and TRBJ2-1; maybe TRBD2 (6 bases). The CDR3 is made up of 13 amino acids. Germline CDR1 is DFQATT and CDR2 is SNEGSKA (reference sequence). The V gene lost 3 bases and the J gene lost 9 bases, with 15 bases spanning the gap. The DNA of the CDR3 is TGCAGTGCTAGTAGGCAGGGAGGAGGTGAGCAGTTCTTC. Encoded protein: CSASRQGGGEQFF.

V and J are TRBV15 and TRBJ2-2, with D unresolved. The germline V and J ends were trimmed by 8 bases and 3 bases, with 13 bases remaining between them. Germline values: CDR1 LNHNV, CDR2 YYDKDF (reference sequence). The length of the CDR3 is 14 residues. CDR3 residues: CATRRIGHTGELFF. CDR3 bases: TGTGCCACCCGGAGAATAGGTCACACCGGGGAGCTGTTTTTT.

The chain couples TRBV24-1 to TRBJ1-1; unclear D gene. V dropped 3 bases and J dropped 11 bases, with 12 bases sitting between them. This CDR3 contains 12 residues. Germline V gene sequence: CDR1 KGHDR, CDR2 SFDVKD. CDR3 bases: TGTGCCACCAGTGATCCTCCCGGGGAGGCTTTCTTT. This gives the protein CATSDPPGEAFF.